What follows is one TCR beta chain and its context. The sample comes from a study of blood T cell repertoires in COVID-19. Study information: Some COVID-19 samples were acute and others convalescent; all came from the United States, Italy and Spain. Sources were T cells, B-cell-depleted T cells, or PBMCs; the material itself was cDNA or gDNA.

Per the study methods: How many nucleated cells were present was estimated from reference gene primer amplification. The protocol was immunoSEQ multiplex PCR, while the TCRdb copy is restricted to in-frame clones and leaves out a portion. The DNA gave D and trimming, while V, J and clone size come from that table. This sample has approximately 330,000 clones, with around 89% found just once. The sequencing input was peripheral blood. The clonotype originates from a woman aged 45 to 65 with active or convalescent COVID-19.

CDR3 region: CSVEAWVGQGYEKLFF. The CDR3, as DNA: TGCAGCGTTGAGGCATGGGTGGGACAGGGATACGAAAAACTGTTTTTT. This rearrangement joins TRBV29-1 to TRBJ1-4; 9 nucleotides align to TRBD1. Trimming removed 3 bases from V and 8 bases from J; junction bases left unmatched: 13. Germline V gene data show CDR1 as SQVTM and CDR2 as ANQGSEA. This CDR3 comprises 16 residues. Full variable domain (missing parts from reference TRBV29-1 and TRBJ1-4): SAVISQKPSRDICQRGTSLTIQCQVDSQVTMMFWYRQQPGQSLTLIATANQGSEATYESGFVIDKFPISRPNLTFSTLTVSNMSPEDSSIYLCSVEAWVGQGYEKLFFGSGTQLSVL.